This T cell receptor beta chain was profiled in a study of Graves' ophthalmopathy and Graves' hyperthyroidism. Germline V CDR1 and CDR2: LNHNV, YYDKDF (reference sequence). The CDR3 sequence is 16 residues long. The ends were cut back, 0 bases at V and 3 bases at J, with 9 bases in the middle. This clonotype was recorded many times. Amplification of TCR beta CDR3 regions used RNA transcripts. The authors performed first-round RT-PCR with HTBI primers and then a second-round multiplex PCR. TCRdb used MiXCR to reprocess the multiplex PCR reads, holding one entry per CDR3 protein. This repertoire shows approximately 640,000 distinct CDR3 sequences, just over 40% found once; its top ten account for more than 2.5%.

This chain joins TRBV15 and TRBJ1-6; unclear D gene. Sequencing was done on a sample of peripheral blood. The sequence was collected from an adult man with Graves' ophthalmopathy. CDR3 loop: CATSRDRADYNSPLHF. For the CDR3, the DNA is TGTGCCACCAGCAGAGATCGGGCGGACTATAATTCACCCCTCCACTTT. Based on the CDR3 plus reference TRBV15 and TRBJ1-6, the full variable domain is DAMVIQNPRYQVTQFGKPVTLSCSQTLNHNVMYWYQQKSSQAPKLLFHYYDKDFNNEADTPDNFQSRRPNTSFCFLDIRSPGLGDTAMYLCATSRDRADYNSPLHFGNGTRLTVT.